The 18 T cell receptor beta chains below all came from one sample that was sequenced in a study of blood T cells in healthy people across ages. Sample-barcoded 5' priming and a J-beta primer mix drove a second PCR of roughly 6 to 12 cycles. Each CDR3 protein gets one entry after TCRdb re-called the 5' RACE reads with MiXCR. The sample carries approximately 1.5 million distinct CDR3 sequences, almost 35% recorded once. The sample taken for sequencing was blood. The receptors here all came from a woman younger than 45 in good health.

This clonotype appeared a few times. V usage is TRBV20-1 and J usage is TRBJ1-2; 8 bases align to TRBD1. Germline loops: CDR1 DFQATT, CDR2 SNEGSKA (reference sequence). J gave up 4 bases and V 0 bases, and 4 bases lay outside the gene matches. The CDR3 covers 14 residues. In DNA, the CDR3 is TGCAGTGCTAGAGAACCAGGGGGCTCCTATGGCTACACCTTC. Its translation is CSAREPGGSYGYTF.

Concerning this clonotype: A much larger clone is a single base away; this may be a read error. J is TRBJ1-1 and V is TRBV30; possible D gene TRBD1, 6 bases. Germline values: CDR1 GTSNPN, CDR2 SVGIG (reference sequence). Between the trimmed V and J ends, which lost 4 bases and 4 bases, there was a span of 16 bases. This CDR3 contains 14 residues. The CDR3 region is CAWNPQQGCTEAFF. The CDR3 DNA sequence: TGTGCCTGGAACCCCCAACAGGGTTGCACTGAAGCTTTCTTT.

This clonotype showed up just a few times. This likely comes from a read error, as the CDR3 has no conserved phenylalanine or tryptophan at its end. The limits of the CDR3 on the DNA are not certain, so only TCRdb's listed CDR3 is given. The chain joins TRBV29-1 to TRBJ2-1; TRBD1, as called in the table, went unchecked against the DNA. The CDR3 is 15 amino acids long, termini counted. Germline CDR1 is SQVTM and CDR2 is ANQGSEA. The chain's CDR3 is CSVGNSYDEQFFGPG.

This rearrangement joins TRBV11-1 to TRBJ1-5; a possible D gene is TRBD1 (6 bases). Germline-derived CDR1 and CDR2 are SGHAT and FQDESV (reference sequence). Trimming took off 3 bases at V and 10 bases at J, with 19 bases between the two ends. The CDR3 runs to 15 residues. CDR3 amino acids: CASSFKGHRLDPQHF. In DNA form, the CDR3 reads TGTGCCAGCAGCTTTAAGGGACACCGCTTGGATCCCCAGCATTTT.

The V call is TRBV29-1, the J call TRBJ1-1; D is perhaps TRBD1 (6 bases). V lost 6 bases and J lost 5, with 19 bases in between. The CDR3 has 14 residues. CDR1 is SQVTM, CDR2 ANQGSEA, per germline. For the CDR3, the DNA is TGCAGCGTCGTGGGGCAGGCCCAGGGGACTGAAGCTTTCTTT. As protein: CSVVGQAQGTEAFF.

A few counts support this clonotype. CDR3 sequence reads: CASSQVNRGNSPLHF. DNA of the CDR3: TGCGCCAGCAGCCAAGTGAACAGGGGTAATTCACCCCTCCACTTT. The chain employs TRBV4-1 and TRBJ1-6, with 7 bases lining up with TRBD1. The V segment lost 1 base and the J segment 6 bases; nucleotides outside the gene matches: 3. Germline-derived CDR1 and CDR2 are MGHRA and YSYEKL. The CDR3 has 15 residues.

This clonotype was seen only once. The rearrangement uses TRBV3-1 and TRBJ2-7; weak D call: TRBD2 (6 bases). Per the germline V gene, CDR1 is LGHDT and CDR2 is YNNKEL (reference sequence). This CDR3 is 16 amino acids long. V shed 0 bases and J shed 5 bases, with 17 bases lying between them. CDR3 DNA sequence: TGTGCCAGCAGCCAAGATCACAGCCGGAGGGCCCACGAGCAGTACTTC. Its protein is CASSQDHSRRAHEQYF.

This chain connects TRBV7-9 to TRBJ2-6; 7 bases agree with TRBD1. CDR1 is SEHNR, CDR2 FQNEAQ, per germline (reference sequence). V trimming: 5 bases; J trimming: 4 bases; junction bases outside the gene matches: 11. CDR3 length: 17 residues. CDR3 bases: TGTGCCAGCAGCCTTCCGGGACAGCCCCTAGGGGCCAACGTCCTGACTTTC. This encodes CASSLPGQPLGANVLTF.

This clonotype turned up a few times. CDR3 in amino acids: CASSLRSGYGGETQYF. In nucleotides, the CDR3 is TGTGCCAGCAGCCTCAGATCGGGCTACGGAGGAGAGACCCAGTACTTC. The chain couples TRBV3-1 to TRBJ2-5, with D perhaps matching TRBD2 (5 bases). The CDR3 totals 16 residues. The V end lost 4 bases, the J end lost 4 bases, and 19 bases lay between the germline ends. Germline lookup yields CDR1 LGHDT and CDR2 YNNKEL (reference sequence).

This clonotype was counted between two and nine times. This chain joins TRBV20-1 and TRBJ2-1, with D perhaps matching TRBD2 (6 bases). V gave up 6 bases and J gave up 6 bases, with 18 bases separating them. Germline assignment: CDR1 DFQATT and CDR2 SNEGSKA (reference sequence). The CDR3 is 14 amino acids. The CDR3 nucleotides are TGCAGTGCCACGGACTATCGGGGACCCAATGAGCAGTTCTTC. The encoded protein is CSATDYRGPNEQFF.

This rearrangement joins TRBV7-8 to TRBJ1-2, with D maybe TRBD1 (6 bases). The CDR3 extends over 15 amino acids. With 5 bases removed from V and 6 bases from J, the gap between germline ends came to 19 bases. CDR1 is SGHVS, CDR2 FQNEAQ, per germline. CDR3 sequence reads: CASSIRLGGPDGYTF. The DNA of the CDR3 is TGTGCCAGCAGCATACGTTTGGGGGGGCCCGATGGCTACACCTTC.

In DNA, the CDR3 is TGTGCCAGCAGCGCTGGAGACCTTTTTCAGCCCCAGCATTTT. The encoded protein is CASSAGDLFQPQHF. The chain couples TRBV9 to TRBJ1-5; D gene ambiguous. Between the trimmed V and J ends, which lost 3 bases and 6 bases, there was a span of 13 bases. This CDR3 comprises 14 residues. Per germline, CDR1 SGDLS and CDR2 YYNGEE.

The chain combines TRBV12-3 or TRBV12-4 with TRBJ1-1; D is unresolved. This CDR3 is built from 13 residues. V was shortened by 3 bases and J by 7 bases, with 12 bases between the two germline ends. The CDR3 loop reads CASSFADGREAFF. In DNA, the CDR3 is TGTGCCAGCAGTTTTGCTGACGGACGTGAAGCTTTCTTT.

This chain links TRBV20-1 with TRBJ2-7, with 7 bases lining up with TRBD2. The CDR3 runs to 13 residues. J gave up 1 base and V 5 bases, and 5 bases lay outside the gene matches. CDR1 is DFQATT and CDR2 is SNEGSKA in the germline V gene (reference sequence). CDR3 amino acids: CSAVGAGSYEQYF. In DNA form, the CDR3 reads TGCAGTGCTGTGGGAGCGGGATCCTACGAGCAGTACTTC.

This clonotype was recorded a few times. The chain is built from TRBV12-3 or TRBV12-4 and TRBJ2-1, with D possibly matching TRBD1 (6 bases). V gave up 4 bases and J gave up 3 bases, with 28 bases separating them. This CDR3 region has 20 residues. CDR3 bases: TGTGCCAGCAGTTGGGGCTCTTTGGCCTCGGCAGGGGACCTCTACAATGAGCAGTTCTTC. This codes for CASSWGSLASAGDLYNEQFF.

This chain uses TRBV20-1 with TRBJ2-5, with D possibly matching TRBD2 (6 bases). The CDR3 runs to 11 residues. Per the germline V gene, CDR1 is DFQATT and CDR2 is SNEGSKA (reference sequence). This CDR3 is CGVEGRETQYF. Written as DNA, the CDR3 is TGCGGTGTGGAGGGGCGAGAGACCCAGTACTTC.

The chain is built from TRBV9 and TRBJ2-1, with D tentatively TRBD2 (6 bases). CDR3 length equals 15 residues. Trimming pared 0 bases from V and 6 bases from J, leaving 13 bases between. Germline V gene lookup returns CDR1 SGDLS and CDR2 YYNGEE. In nucleotides, the CDR3 is TGTGCCAGCAGCGTAGGCGGGACGGCCTTCAATGAGCAGTTCTTC. Amino acid sequence: CASSVGGTAFNEQFF.

J is TRBJ2-1 and V is TRBV3-1; 14 bases align to TRBD2. From germline, CDR1 is LGHDT and CDR2 YNNKEL (reference sequence). This CDR3 region has 16 residues. V dropped 4 bases and J dropped 2; count of bases not matched to a gene: 1. The CDR3 loop is CASSRTSGRTYNEQFF. CDR3 bases: TGTGCCAGCAGCCGGACTAGCGGGAGGACCTACAATGAGCAGTTCTTC.